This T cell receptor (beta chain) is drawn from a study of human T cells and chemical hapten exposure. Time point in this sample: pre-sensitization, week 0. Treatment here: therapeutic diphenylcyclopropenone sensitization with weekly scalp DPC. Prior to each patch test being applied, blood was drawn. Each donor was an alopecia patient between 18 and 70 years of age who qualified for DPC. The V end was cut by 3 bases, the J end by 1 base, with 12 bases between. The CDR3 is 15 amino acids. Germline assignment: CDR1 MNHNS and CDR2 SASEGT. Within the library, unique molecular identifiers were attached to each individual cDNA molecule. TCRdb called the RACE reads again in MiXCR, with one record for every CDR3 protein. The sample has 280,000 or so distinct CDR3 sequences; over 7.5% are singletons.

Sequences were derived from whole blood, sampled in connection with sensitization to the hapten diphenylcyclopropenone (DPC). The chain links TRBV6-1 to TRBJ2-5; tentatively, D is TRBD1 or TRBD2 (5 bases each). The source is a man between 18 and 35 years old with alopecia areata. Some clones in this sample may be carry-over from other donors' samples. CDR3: CASSDYQGRQETQYF. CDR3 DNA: TGTGCCAGCAGTGATTACCAGGGACGCCAAGAGACCCAGTACTTC.